What follows are 29 T cell receptor beta chains derived from one specimen sequenced in a study of OX40 agonist ivuxolimab in advanced cancers. This table comes from immunoSEQ multiplex PCR, and its TCRdb copy is limited to in-frame clones, with some not included. In the table there are about 77,000 clones, 85% to 95% of which are singletons. The sequenced sample was CD4+ or CD8+ T cells sorted from blood, obtained in a trial of the OX40 agonist ivuxolimab. All receptors come from an adult with an advanced solid tumor such as melanoma, head and neck, liver or kidney cancer.

The gene calls are TRBV7-8 and TRBJ2-1; 12 bases agree with TRBD2. Germline CDR1 and CDR2: SGHVS and FQNEAQ. V lost 3 bases to trimming and J lost 6 bases; unmatched junction nucleotides: 3. The CDR3 consists of 15 residues. CDR3 loop: CASSLTSGGFNEQFF. The CDR3 region has the DNA TGTGCCAGCAGCTTGACTAGCGGGGGTTTCAATGAGCAGTTCTTC. The complete variable domain, with remaining parts taken from reference TRBV7-8 and TRBJ2-1, reads GAGVSQSPRYKVAKRGQDVALRCDPISGHVSLFWYQQALGQGPEFLTYFQNEAQLDKSGLPSDRFFAERPEGSVSTLKIQRTQQEDSAVYLCASSLTSGGFNEQFFGPGTRLTVL.

The chain has TRBV11-2 and TRBJ2-5; 14 positions agree with TRBD2. The CDR3 totals 14 residues. The germline V gene has CDR1 SGHAT and CDR2 FQNNGV. The J segment lost 8 bases and the V segment lost 5 bases, leaving 4 bases of the junction unmatched. CDR3 in amino acids: CASSDGTSGRTQYF. The DNA for the CDR3 is TGTGCCAGCAGCGATGGGACTAGCGGGAGAACCCAGTACTTC.

In DNA form, the CDR3 reads TGCGCCAGCAGCCAAGAAAGAGAACTCAGCTCCTACAATGAGCAGTTCTTC. Protein sequence: CASSQERELSSYNEQFF. The chain carries TRBV4-3 and TRBJ2-1, with D uncertain. The germline V gene has CDR1 LGHNA and CDR2 YSLEER. CDR3 length: 17 amino acids. V dropped 0 bases and J dropped 0 bases, with 12 bases sitting between them.

This rearrangement joins TRBV5-4 to TRBJ1-4; D unresolved. The CDR3 consists of 14 residues. V lost 3 bases and J 0 bases, leaving 6 bases between the germline ends. Germline-derived CDR1 and CDR2 are SGHNT and YYREEE (reference sequence). The CDR3 protein is CASSSSTTNEKLFF. Here the CDR3 DNA reads TGTGCCAGCAGCTCCTCCACAACTAATGAAAAACTGTTTTTT.

The rearrangement uses TRBV20-1 and TRBJ2-1; the D gene is possibly TRBD2 (6 bases). CDR3 length: 11 residues. V was clipped by 0 bases and J by 11 bases, with 8 bases between them. CDR1 is DFQATT and CDR2 is SNEGSKA in the germline V gene (reference sequence). DNA of the CDR3: TGCAGTGCTAGAGATCTAGCGAAGCAGTTCTTC. Its protein product is CSARDLAKQFF.

This clone was detected only a few times. The V and J genes are TRBV5-6 and TRBJ1-5, with unresolved D. The CDR3 is made up of 13 amino acids. Trimming cost V 5 bases and J 5 bases, with 11 bases left between them. Germline V gene data show CDR1 as SGHDT and CDR2 as YYEEEE. CDR3 nucleotides: TGTGCCAGCAGTTCCACACCCGATCAGCCCCAGCATTTT. Its translation is CASSSTPDQPQHF.

The chain recombines TRBV5-1 with TRBJ2-3, with 10 bases fitting TRBD1. The V segment lost 2 bases and the J segment 0 bases; nucleotides outside the gene matches: 6. Germline values: CDR1 SGHRS, CDR2 YFSETQ. This CDR3 has 17 amino acids. The CDR3 spells CASSLATGGLSTDTQYF. The CDR3 DNA reads as TGCGCCAGCAGCTTAGCGACAGGGGGCCTAAGCACAGATACGCAGTATTTT. Full variable domain (missing parts from reference TRBV5-1 and TRBJ2-3): KAGVTQTPRYLIKTRGQQVTLSCSPISGHRSVSWYQQTPGQGLQFLFEYFSETQRNKGNFPGRFSGRQFSNSRSEMNVSTLELGDSALYLCASSLATGGLSTDTQYFGPGTRLTVL.

The chain joins TRBV7-2 to TRBJ1-1, with 8 bases matching TRBD1. The CDR3 totals 15 residues. V dropped 5 bases and J dropped 3; count of bases not matched to a gene: 8. Germline lookup yields CDR1 SGHTA and CDR2 FQGNSA. In DNA, the CDR3 is TGTGCCAGCAGCCCCTCGAACAGGGGGGACACTGAAGCTTTCTTT. Translated, it gives CASSPSNRGDTEAFF.

This clone was recorded a few times. V usage is TRBV6-5 and J usage is TRBJ2-2, with 7 bases aligning to TRBD1. This CDR3 has 13 amino acids. Germline CDR1 reads MNHEY; CDR2 reads SVGAGI. V lost 5 bases to trimming and J lost 8 bases; unmatched junction nucleotides: 5. The CDR3 DNA follows: TGTGCCAGCAGTGCGACAGGGCTAGGGGAGCTGTTTTTT. Its translation is CASSATGLGELFF.

CDR3 bases: TGTGCCAGCAGCACCAACGAAGTGGGGGTTCCTTCCTACGAGCAGTACTTC. Its protein product is CASSTNEVGVPSYEQYF. This chain connects TRBV21-1 to TRBJ2-7. TRBV21-1 counts as a pseudogene. The CDR3 covers 17 residues.

The chain employs TRBV6-1 and TRBJ2-1; 12 bases align to TRBD2. This CDR3 is built from 15 residues. Trimming cost V 7 bases and J 7 bases; bases outside gene matches: 8. The V gene's germline CDR1 is MNHNS and CDR2 SASEGT. This CDR3 reads CASNILAGGLNEQFF. The CDR3 DNA reads TGTGCCAGCAACATCCTAGCGGGGGGGTTGAATGAGCAGTTCTTC.

The genes are TRBV28 and TRBJ1-4; 7 bases are a match to TRBD1. In germline, CDR1 is MDHEN, CDR2 SYDVKM. V trimming: 3 bases; J trimming: 8 bases; junction bases outside the gene matches: 9. The CDR3 spans 15 residues. DNA for the CDR3: TGTGCCAGCAGTTTTTCCCCAGGGGGTGAAGAAAAACTGTTTTTT. Amino acid sequence: CASSFSPGGEEKLFF.

This sequence joins TRBV28 and TRBJ2-7, with 8 positions matching TRBD1. J gave up 6 bases and V 1 base, and 14 bases lay outside the gene matches. The CDR3 spans 17 residues. Germline values: CDR1 MDHEN, CDR2 SYDVKM. The DNA of the CDR3 is TGTGCCAGCAGTTTATTCCAACCTGGACAGGGTACCCTCGAGCAGTACTTC. Encoded protein: CASSLFQPGQGTLEQYF. Based on the CDR3 plus reference TRBV28 and TRBJ2-7, the full variable domain is DVKVTQSSRYLVKRTGEKVFLECVQDMDHENMFWYRQDPGLGLRLIYFSYDVKMKEKGDIPEGYSVSREKKERFSLILESASTNQTSMYLCASSLFQPGQGTLEQYFGPGTRLTVT.

The J gene is TRBJ2-5, the V gene TRBV19; 8 bases match TRBD1. Germline CDR1 LNHDA, CDR2 SQIVND (reference sequence). V was pared by 6 bases and J by 5 bases, with 14 bases of the junction left unmatched. The CDR3 consists of 16 residues. The CDR3 nucleotides read TGTGCCAGTAGCCGGGCACGACAGGGGCTCGGCGAGACCCAGTACTTC. Translating it yields CASSRARQGLGETQYF.

The CDR3 loop reads CSVPAAGNSGANVLTF. CDR3 coding DNA: TGCAGCGTTCCCGCAGCGGGTAACTCTGGGGCCAACGTCCTGACTTTC. The chain is built from TRBV29-1 and TRBJ2-6; TRBD2 is a possible D gene (6 bases). Germline V gene data show CDR1 as SQVTM and CDR2 as ANQGSEA. The V and J ends lost 5 bases and 0 bases respectively, with 14 bases between them. The CDR3 runs 16 residues.

The chain is built from TRBV2 and TRBJ1-2; weak D call: TRBD1 (6 bases). There are 15 residues in the CDR3. Germline V lookup: CDR1 SNHLY, CDR2 FYNNEI. Trimming removed 6 bases from V and 0 bases from J, with 14 bases in between. The CDR3 spells CASRDRSLTNYGYTF. For the CDR3, the DNA is TGTGCCAGCAGGGACAGAAGCCTTACTAACTATGGCTACACCTTC.

This chain connects TRBV5-6 to TRBJ2-1; 11 bases match TRBD1. This CDR3 contains 17 residues. The trim removed 3 bases at V and 1 base at J, leaving 6 bases unmatched. Germline CDR1 SGHDT, CDR2 YYEEEE. CDR3 nucleotides: TGTGCCAGCAGCTCAAGGACAGGGGGCCTTTCCTACAATGAGCAGTTCTTC. It yields the protein CASSSRTGGLSYNEQFF.

The rearrangement links TRBV4-1 to TRBJ1-2; 12 positions match TRBD1. The CDR3 length is 20 residues. Germline V gene sequence: CDR1 MGHRA, CDR2 YSYEKL. With 4 bases clipped from V and 4 bases from J, the junction kept 19 bases outside the gene matches. Here the CDR3 reads CASSRGFREPGQGASYGYTF. DNA of the CDR3: TGCGCCAGCAGCCGAGGTTTTCGCGAACCGGGACAGGGGGCTTCCTATGGCTACACCTTC.

This clone has a single count. V gene TRBV19 combines with J gene TRBJ1-1; possible D gene TRBD1, 5 bases. The CDR3 runs to 13 residues. Deletions cut 7 bases from V and 0 bases from J, with 9 bases between. Germline CDR1 and CDR2: LNHDA and SQIVND (reference sequence). The CDR3 region has the DNA TGTGCCAGTATGGGGGTGTTGAACACTGAAGCTTTCTTT. Translated: CASMGVLNTEAFF.

This rearrangement joins TRBV7-8 to TRBJ1-2, with 7 bases fitting TRBD1. CDR3 length: 13 residues. Germline lookup yields CDR1 SGHVS and CDR2 FQNEAQ. The V and J ends lost 1 base and 11 bases, in that order; junction bases with no gene match: 7. In DNA form, the CDR3 reads TGTGCCAGCAGCTTAGTCCGACAGGGAGGTTACACCTTC. The encoded protein is CASSLVRQGGYTF.

J is TRBJ2-5 and V is TRBV7-2; D is unclear. Germline V gene data show CDR1 as SGHTA and CDR2 as FQGNSA. This CDR3 contains 16 residues. Trimming shortened V by 2 bases and J by 4 bases, and 17 bases separated the two germline ends. Here the CDR3 DNA reads TGTGCCAGCAGCTTAAGGGTCCAGACGGGTGGAGAGACCCAGTACTTC. It yields the protein CASSLRVQTGGETQYF.

Only one count was recorded for this clone. This chain connects TRBV10-3 to TRBJ2-5; TRBD2 aligns across 7 bases. The J call may be incorrect, as the DNA end agrees better with TRBJ2-7. The CDR3 runs 15 residues. Germline V gene sequence: CDR1 ENHRY, CDR2 SYGVKD. In DNA, the CDR3 is TGTGCCATCAGTGATACCGGGACTAATAATTACGAGCAGTACTTC. This translates into CAISDTGTNNYEQYF.

This clone has just one count. The J gene is TRBJ1-4, the V gene TRBV4-3, with a tentative D call TRBD1 (6 bases). Germline V gene lookup returns CDR1 LGHNA and CDR2 YSLEER. Trimming left V 0 bases short and J 5 bases short, with 16 bases between. This CDR3 is 17 amino acids long. CDR3 sequence (DNA): TGCGCCAGCAGCCAAGATCCGAGGGGGGGGGACAATGAAAAACTGTTTTTT. Residues: CASSQDPRGGDNEKLFF.

The chain carries TRBV30 and TRBJ1-5; 7 bases line up with TRBD1. With V trimmed by 4 bases and J by 0 bases, 3 bases remained unmatched. Per the germline V gene, CDR1 is GTSNPN and CDR2 is SVGIG (reference sequence). This CDR3 is 14 amino acids long. This chain's CDR3 is CAWNRQGSNQPQHF. For the CDR3, the DNA is TGTGCCTGGAACCGACAGGGTAGCAATCAGCCCCAGCATTTT.

This chain joins TRBV7-8 and TRBJ1-3; D is ambiguous. The germline V gene has CDR1 SGHVS and CDR2 FQNEAQ. V was shortened by 5 bases and J by 4 bases, with 15 bases between the two germline ends. The CDR3 runs to 15 residues. CDR3 loop: CASSPVGRFGNTIYF. For the CDR3, the DNA is TGTGCCAGCAGCCCTGTTGGAAGGTTCGGAAACACCATATATTTT.

This chain links TRBV29-1 with TRBJ1-3; D possibly corresponds to TRBD1 (6 bases). From germline, CDR1 is SQVTM and CDR2 ANQGSEA. The CDR3 is 14 amino acids. Trimming stripped 3 bases from V and 2 bases from J, with 11 bases between. This CDR3 is CSVDWQGTGNTIYF. The CDR3, as DNA: TGCAGCGTTGATTGGCAGGGGACTGGAAACACCATATATTTT. Filled out from reference TRBV29-1 and TRBJ1-3, the complete variable domain reads SAVISQKPSRDICQRGTSLTIQCQVDSQVTMMFWYRQQPGQSLTLIATANQGSEATYESGFVIDKFPISRPNLTFSTLTVSNMSPEDSSIYLCSVDWQGTGNTIYFGEGSWLTVV.

V is TRBV5-1 and J is TRBJ2-1; 11 nucleotides agree with TRBD1. The CDR3 is made up of 14 amino acids. Per the germline V gene, CDR1 is SGHRS and CDR2 is YFSETQ. V shed 4 bases, J shed 5 bases, and the junction held 2 bases outside the gene matches. The CDR3 sequence is CASSPGQGDNEQFF. In DNA form, the CDR3 reads TGCGCCAGCAGCCCGGGACAGGGGGACAATGAGCAGTTCTTC. Drawing the rest from reference TRBV5-1 and TRBJ2-1, the complete variable domain is KAGVTQTPRYLIKTRGQQVTLSCSPISGHRSVSWYQQTPGQGLQFLFEYFSETQRNKGNFPGRFSGRQFSNSRSEMNVSTLELGDSALYLCASSPGQGDNEQFFGPGTRLTVL.

This clone occurred once. The J gene is TRBJ2-7, the V gene TRBV7-2, with a weak D call TRBD2 (5 bases). CDR1 and CDR2 (germline): SGHTA, FQGNSA. V lost 5 bases, J lost 5 bases, and 16 bases lay in between. This CDR3 comprises 14 residues. This CDR3 reads CASSQRLRRNEQYF. Here the CDR3 DNA reads TGTGCCAGCAGCCAGCGACTCAGGAGGAACGAGCAGTACTTC.

The rearrangement links TRBV4-1 to TRBJ2-7, with D perhaps TRBD1 (6 bases). The V and J ends lost 4 bases and 2 bases respectively, with 15 bases between them. This CDR3 is 15 amino acids long. Germline CDR1 reads MGHRA; CDR2 reads YSYEKL. The CDR3, as DNA: TGCGCCAGCAGCCCAGTCCTGGGGGCCCCCTACGAGCAGTACTTC. Translated, it gives CASSPVLGAPYEQYF.